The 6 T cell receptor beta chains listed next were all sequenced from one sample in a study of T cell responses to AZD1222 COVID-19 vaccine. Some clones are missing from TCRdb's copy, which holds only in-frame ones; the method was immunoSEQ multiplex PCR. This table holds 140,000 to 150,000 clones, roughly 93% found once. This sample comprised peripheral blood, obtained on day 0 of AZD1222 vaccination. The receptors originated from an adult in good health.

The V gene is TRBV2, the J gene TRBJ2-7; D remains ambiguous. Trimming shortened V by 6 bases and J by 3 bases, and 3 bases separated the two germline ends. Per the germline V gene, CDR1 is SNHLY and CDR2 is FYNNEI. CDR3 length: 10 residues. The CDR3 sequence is CASRSYEQYF. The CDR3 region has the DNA TGTGCCAGCAGAAGCTACGAGCAGTACTTC.

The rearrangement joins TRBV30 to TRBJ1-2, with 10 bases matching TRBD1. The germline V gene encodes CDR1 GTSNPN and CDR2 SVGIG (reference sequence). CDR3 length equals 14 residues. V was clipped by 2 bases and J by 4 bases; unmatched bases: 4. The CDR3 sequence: CAWSRDRGFYGYTF. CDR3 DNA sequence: TGTGCCTGGAGTCGGGACAGGGGTTTCTATGGCTACACCTTC.

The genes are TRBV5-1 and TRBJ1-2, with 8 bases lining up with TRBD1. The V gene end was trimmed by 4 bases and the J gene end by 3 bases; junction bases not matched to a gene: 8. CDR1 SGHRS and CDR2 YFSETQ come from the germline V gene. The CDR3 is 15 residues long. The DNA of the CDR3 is TGCGCCAGCAGCCCGGGACAGGCTCTAGACTATGGCTACACCTTC. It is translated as CASSPGQALDYGYTF. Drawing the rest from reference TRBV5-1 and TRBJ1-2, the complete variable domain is KAGVTQTPRYLIKTRGQQVTLSCSPISGHRSVSWYQQTPGQGLQFLFEYFSETQRNKGNFPGRFSGRQFSNSRSEMNVSTLELGDSALYLCASSPGQALDYGYTFGSGTRLTVV.

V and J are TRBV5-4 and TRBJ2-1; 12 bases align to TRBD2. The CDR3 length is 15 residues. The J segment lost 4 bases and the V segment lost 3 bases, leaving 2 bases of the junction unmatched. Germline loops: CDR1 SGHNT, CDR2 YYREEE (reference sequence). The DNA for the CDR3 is TGTGCCAGCAGCTCCGGACTAGCGGGGTACAATGAGCAGTTCTTC. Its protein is CASSSGLAGYNEQFF.

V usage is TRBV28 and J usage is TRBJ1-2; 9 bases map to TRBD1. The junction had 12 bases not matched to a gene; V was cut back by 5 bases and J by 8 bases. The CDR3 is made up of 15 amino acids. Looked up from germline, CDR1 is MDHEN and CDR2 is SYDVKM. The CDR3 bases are TGTGCCAGCAGTAATACAGGGGGCGTTTTAACCGGCTACACCTTC. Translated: CASSNTGGVLTGYTF.

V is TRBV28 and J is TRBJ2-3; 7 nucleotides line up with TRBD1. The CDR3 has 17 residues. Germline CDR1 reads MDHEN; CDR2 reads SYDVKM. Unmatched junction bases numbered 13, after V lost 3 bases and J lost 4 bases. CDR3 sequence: CASSFIFGQGEADTQYF. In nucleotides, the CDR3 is TGTGCCAGCAGTTTCATTTTTGGGCAGGGGGAAGCAGATACGCAGTATTTT. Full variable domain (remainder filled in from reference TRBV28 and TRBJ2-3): DVKVTQSSRYLVKRTGEKVFLECVQDMDHENMFWYRQDPGLGLRLIYFSYDVKMKEKGDIPEGYSVSREKKERFSLILESASTNQTSMYLCASSFIFGQGEADTQYFGPGTRLTVL.